This TCR beta chain emerged from a study of blood T cells in healthy people across ages. The sample holds a few counts of this clonotype. Germline-derived CDR1 and CDR2 are SNHLY and FYNNEI. The germline V and J ends were trimmed by 3 bases and 0 bases, with 11 bases remaining between them. The CDR3 covers 15 residues. It was with a sample-barcoded 5' primer and a J-beta primer mix that a second PCR of roughly 6 to 12 cycles was run. TCRdb fed the 5' RACE reads into MiXCR, producing one record per CDR3 protein. Among some 780,000 distinct CDR3 sequences listed, 56% were seen once. Sequencing was performed on blood. This clonotype originated in a man aged 40-55 years in good health. V gene TRBV2 combines with J gene TRBJ1-1; D is unclear. In DNA form, the CDR3 reads TGTGCCAGCAGTGATCGCAGCATCATGAACACTGAAGCTTTCTTT. It specifies CASSDRSIMNTEAFF.